A single sample gave rise to the 2 T cell receptor beta chains below, sequenced in a study of preoperative IRX-2 immunotherapy in early breast cancer. As to treatment: preoperative locoregional IRX-2 cytokine immunotherapy. Measured with immunoSEQ multiplex PCR; TCRdb has only the in-frame clones, and not every one. Of around 60,000 clones listed, roughly 95% are singletons. This material was collected from a patient treated with IRX-2 immunotherapy. The receptors stem from a human donor with breast cancer.

The gene calls are TRBV10-1 and TRBJ1-2; 9 bases align to TRBD1. The CDR3 consists of 17 residues. In germline, CDR1 is WNHNN, CDR2 SYGVQD (reference sequence). The junction had 12 bases not matched to a gene; V was cut back by 3 bases and J by 4 bases. The CDR3 DNA follows: TGCGCCAGCAGTGATTCCCCCGGGACAGGGACGGCCTATGGCTACACCTTC. This sequence encodes CASSDSPGTGTAYGYTF.

V gene TRBV7-2 combines with J gene TRBJ2-5; D is uncertain. This CDR3 is 15 amino acids long. Germline lookup yields CDR1 SGHTA and CDR2 FQGNSA. V lost 1 base to trimming and J lost 1 base, with 10 bases between them. CDR3 coding DNA: TGTGCCAGCAGCTTAGTCGCCTGGGCCCAAGAGACCCAGTACTTC. Encoded protein: CASSLVAWAQETQYF. The whole variable domain, filled in from reference TRBV7-2 and TRBJ2-5, reads GAGVSQSPSNKVTEKGKDVELRCDPISGHTALYWYRQSLGQGLEFLIYFQGNSAPDKSGLPSDRFSAERTGGSVSTLTIQRTQQEDSAVYLCASSLVAWAQETQYFGPGTRLLVL.